These 17 T cell receptor beta chains were all obtained from the same sample, sequenced in a study of PD-1 blockade in classical Hodgkin lymphoma. This table comes from immunoSEQ multiplex PCR, and its TCRdb copy is limited to in-frame clones, with some not included. Of 10,000 to 15,000 clones listed, roughly 84% are singletons. Each patient relapsed following autologous stem cell transplantation, and prior brentuximab vedotin exposure differed. Applied to thawed PBMCs, magnetic negative selection was the method used to isolate CD8+ T cells. Specimen: CD8+ T cells from blood, collected at baseline. The receptors here all came from a human donor with classical Hodgkin lymphoma.

This clone appeared a single time. The rearrangement uses TRBV27 and TRBJ2-7; 7 bases align to TRBD1. Germline trimming cut 2 bases from V and 6 bases from J; bases unmatched to any gene: 7. The CDR3 is made up of 14 amino acids. Germline CDR1 is MNHEY and CDR2 is SMNVEV (reference sequence). CDR3 protein: CASSLRDSVGEQYF. DNA of the CDR3: TGTGCCAGCAGTTTAAGGGACAGCGTCGGCGAGCAGTACTTC.

This clone was observed once. The gene calls are TRBV19 and TRBJ2-1, with TRBD2 identical over 15 bases. The CDR3 has 16 residues. The V and J ends lost 5 bases and 9 bases, in that order; junction bases with no gene match: 8. Germline V gene sequence: CDR1 LNHDA, CDR2 SQIVND (reference sequence). The CDR3 protein is CASSWTSGGASLEQFF. CDR3 DNA sequence: TGTGCCAGTAGTTGGACTAGCGGGGGGGCTAGTCTTGAGCAGTTCTTC.

This clone was found once. The rearrangement joins TRBV6-5 to TRBJ1-6, with 7 bases fitting TRBD1. Looked up from germline, CDR1 is MNHEY and CDR2 is SVGAGI. The V gene end was trimmed by 7 bases and the J gene end by 8 bases; junction bases not matched to a gene: 8. CDR3 length: 14 amino acids. CDR3 nucleotide sequence: TGTGCCAGCACTCCACAGGGGCCCGATTCACCCCTCCACTTT. Encoded protein: CASTPQGPDSPLHF.

V usage is TRBV5-4 and J usage is TRBJ2-5, with TRBD2 matching over 8 bases. The CDR3 runs to 16 residues. Germline CDR1 SGHNT, CDR2 YYREEE (reference sequence). The junction had 10 bases not matched to a gene; V was cut back by 2 bases and J by 4 bases. The CDR3: CASSFEGGGGSETQYF. In DNA form, the CDR3 reads TGTGCCAGCAGCTTCGAAGGCGGCGGGGGGTCAGAGACCCAGTACTTC.

A single count supports this clone. The gene calls are TRBV21-1 and TRBJ2-3; TRBD1 is the table's D call, not checked against the DNA. TRBV21-1 represents a pseudogene. The CDR3 totals 13 residues. CDR3 protein: CASSGLLTDTQYF. CDR3 nucleotide sequence: TGTGCCAGCAGCGGGCTTCTCACAGATACGCAGTATTTT.

This clone appeared a few times. This chain connects TRBV10-2 to TRBJ2-7; weak D call: TRBD1 (6 bases). V shed 0 bases and J shed 6 bases, with 9 bases lying between them. This CDR3 is built from 13 residues. The germline CDR1 and CDR2 sequences are WSHSY and SAAADI. DNA of the CDR3: TGCGCCAGCAGTGAGTCGCCAGGGGTCGAGCAGTACTTC. Its protein is CASSESPGVEQYF.

This clone was observed once. This rearrangement joins TRBV14 to TRBJ2-5; D is uncertain. TRBJ2-7 matches the DNA end more closely, so the J call is doubtful. Per germline, CDR1 SGHDN and CDR2 FVKESK. This CDR3 spans 18 amino acids. CDR3 loop: CASSPSGPRPLGRYEQYF. The CDR3 DNA reads as TGTGCCAGCAGCCCCAGTGGGCCGCGCCCCCTGGGCCGCTACGAGCAGTACTTC.

This rearrangement joins TRBV5-4 to TRBJ1-1; D is ambiguous. Germline CDR1 reads SGHNT; CDR2 reads YYREEE (reference sequence). The CDR3 totals 11 residues. Trimming stripped 2 bases from V and 4 bases from J, with 3 bases between. CDR3 protein: CASSFRTEAFF. The CDR3 DNA reads as TGTGCCAGCAGCTTTCGCACTGAAGCTTTCTTT. Variable domain in full (rest from reference TRBV5-4 and TRBJ1-1): ETGVTQSPTHLIKTRGQQVTLRCSSQSGHNTVSWYQQALGQGPQFIFQYYREEENGRGNFPPRFSGLQFPNYSSELNVNALELDDSALYLCASSFRTEAFFGQGTRLTVV.

This chain connects TRBV4-3 to TRBJ2-1; 8 bases agree with TRBD2. This CDR3 spans 16 amino acids. Germline CDR1 and CDR2: LGHNA and YSLEER. The trim removed 0 bases at V and 5 bases at J, leaving 6 bases unmatched. The CDR3, as DNA: TGCGCCAGCAGCCAAGAACTCGGGGGGGCACACAATGAGCAGTTCTTC. This translates into CASSQELGGAHNEQFF.

The rearrangement links TRBV28 to TRBJ2-7, with a possible D match to TRBD2 (5 bases). CDR3 length: 12 residues. The germline V and J ends were trimmed by 6 bases and 2 bases, with 8 bases remaining between them. CDR1 is MDHEN, CDR2 SYDVKM, per germline. DNA for the CDR3: TGTGCCAGCAGGGACTGGACCTACGAGCAGTACTTC. Translation gives CASRDWTYEQYF.

This rearrangement joins TRBV27 to TRBJ2-7; D may be TRBD1 or TRBD2 (5 bases each). Per germline, CDR1 MNHEY and CDR2 SMNVEV (reference sequence). The CDR3 has 13 residues. Trimming left V 6 bases short and J 0 bases short, with 9 bases between. CDR3: CASRVGGSYEQYF. Written as DNA, the CDR3 is TGTGCCAGCAGGGTTGGGGGCTCCTACGAGCAGTACTTC.

CDR3 DNA sequence: TGTGCCTGGATGGGGGGGGCGGCCTACAATGAGCAGTTCTTC. It yields the protein CAWMGGAAYNEQFF. The V gene is TRBV30, the J gene TRBJ2-1; possibly TRBD2 for D (7 bases). This CDR3 region has 14 residues. Germline V lookup: CDR1 GTSNPN, CDR2 SVGIG (reference sequence). With 4 bases removed from V and 2 bases from J, the gap between germline ends came to 12 bases.

This chain connects TRBV7-2 to TRBJ2-3; either TRBD1 or TRBD2 may fit D (7 bases each). CDR3 size: 16 residues. In germline, CDR1 is SGHTA, CDR2 FQGNSA. Trimming removed 1 base at V and 1 base at J, with 12 bases between. This CDR3 is CASSLGAGGGTDTQYF. As DNA, the CDR3 is TGTGCCAGCAGCTTAGGTGCAGGGGGGGGCACAGATACGCAGTATTTT.

The chain has TRBV5-6 and TRBJ2-1; TRBD2 aligns across 14 bases. The V segment lost 4 bases and the J segment 8 bases; nucleotides outside the gene matches: 5. CDR3 length: 15 amino acids. Germline CDR1 SGHDT, CDR2 YYEEEE. The CDR3 sequence is CASSGLAGGGDEQFF. In nucleotides, the CDR3 is TGTGCCAGCAGCGGACTAGCGGGGGGAGGAGATGAGCAGTTCTTC.

The CDR3 reads CASSFLGAGEKLFF. CDR3 nucleotide sequence: TGTGCCAGCAGTTTCTTGGGGGCAGGTGAAAAACTGTTTTTT. The rearrangement links TRBV27 to TRBJ1-4, with a weak D call TRBD1 (6 bases). The germline V and J ends were trimmed by 3 bases and 7 bases, with 12 bases remaining between them. The CDR3 consists of 14 residues. The germline CDR1 and CDR2 sequences are MNHEY and SMNVEV (reference sequence).

The chain couples TRBV30 to TRBJ2-5; 13 bases map to TRBD2. The junction had 13 bases not matched to a gene; V was cut back by 4 bases and J by 5 bases. The CDR3 consists of 17 residues. Germline CDR1 and CDR2: GTSNPN and SVGIG (reference sequence). The CDR3 sequence is CAWKTVGLAGDGETQYF. CDR3 DNA: TGTGCCTGGAAAACTGTCGGACTAGCGGGGGACGGGGAGACCCAGTACTTC. Full variable domain (rest looked up from reference TRBV30 and TRBJ2-5): SQTIHQWPATLVQPVGSPLSLECTVEGTSNPNLYWYRQAAGRGLQLLFYSVGIGQISSEVPQNLSASRPQDRQFILSSKKLLLSDSGFYLCAWKTVGLAGDGETQYFGPGTRLLVL.

The CDR3 DNA is TGTGCCAGCAGAGCGGGCCTCTCCTACGAGCAGTACTTC. Encoded protein: CASRAGLSYEQYF. The chain is built from TRBV28 and TRBJ2-7, with D possibly matching TRBD2 (6 bases). The V and J ends lost 6 bases and 0 bases respectively, with 9 bases between them. Per the germline V gene, CDR1 is MDHEN and CDR2 is SYDVKM. The CDR3 consists of 13 residues.